The source of this T cell receptor (beta chain) is a study of shared clonotypes between healthy human individuals. This clone was observed a few times. The protocol was immunoSEQ multiplex PCR, while the TCRdb copy is restricted to in-frame clones and leaves out a portion. The table has roughly 760,000 clones, under 80% seen once. This CDR3 has 14 residues. V gave up 1 base and J gave up 5 bases, with 9 bases separating them. Germline values: CDR1 PRHDT, CDR2 FYEKMQ (reference sequence). This chain connects TRBV13 to TRBJ2-1, with no clear D. Input material: memory CD4+ T cells sorted from blood. As to subset: CD45RA-negative fraction. The receptor's source is a woman aged 25-40 years in good health. The CDR3 DNA follows: TGTGCCAGCAGCTTAGTCCGGCGGAACAATGAGCAGTTCTTC. It yields the protein CASSLVRRNNEQFF.